The 19 T cell receptor beta chains below all came from one sample that was sequenced in a study of blood T cell repertoires in COVID-19. Clones were read by immunoSEQ multiplex PCR, and TCRdb kept only the in-frame ones, dropping some. Here the sample spans fewer than 300,000 clones, 80% to 90% being singletons. Source material: PBMCs or T cells enriched from blood (not recorded which). These receptors were collected from a man aged 40-55 years who had recovered from COVID-19.

V usage is TRBV28 and J usage is TRBJ1-1, with 7 bases fitting TRBD1. Germline-derived CDR1 and CDR2 are MDHEN and SYDVKM. CDR3 length: 15 amino acids. The V gene end was trimmed by 3 bases and the J gene end by 1 base; junction bases not matched to a gene: 5. This CDR3 reads CASSLWAGGNTEAFF. CDR3 in DNA: TGTGCCAGCAGTTTGTGGGCAGGGGGGAACACTGAAGCTTTCTTT.

This clone was seen only a few times. This chain joins TRBV30 and TRBJ1-5, with 8 bases that match TRBD1. V lost 4 bases, J lost 4 bases, and 3 bases stayed unmatched. CDR1 is GTSNPN, CDR2 SVGIG, per germline (reference sequence). This CDR3 is 13 amino acids long. CDR3 in amino acids: CAWNQGANQPQHF. In nucleotides, the CDR3 is TGTGCCTGGAATCAGGGGGCGAATCAGCCCCAGCATTTT.

This chain joins TRBV28 and TRBJ2-1, with 7 bases fitting TRBD1. Germline values: CDR1 MDHEN, CDR2 SYDVKM. V shed 6 bases, J shed 4 bases, and the junction held 12 bases outside the gene matches. This CDR3 is built from 16 residues. CDR3 in amino acids: CASSEALGQPYNEQFF. The CDR3 DNA reads TGTGCCAGCAGCGAAGCTCTGGGACAGCCTTACAATGAGCAGTTCTTC.

The chain employs TRBV10-2 and TRBJ2-3; 9 bases line up with TRBD2. Germline CDR1 reads WSHSY; CDR2 reads SAAADI. The V and J ends lost 6 bases and 11 bases, in that order; junction bases with no gene match: 12. There are 14 residues in the CDR3. The CDR3, as DNA: TGCGCCAGCAGGCTGGCGGGGGGGGCGAGCGAGCAGTATTTT. It translates to CASRLAGGASEQYF.

The rearrangement links TRBV6-5 to TRBJ2-7; 8 bases are shared with TRBD1. Germline V gene lookup returns CDR1 MNHEY and CDR2 SVGAGI. The CDR3 covers 14 residues. V trimming: 6 bases; J trimming: 6 bases; junction bases outside the gene matches: 10. The CDR3 region is CASSRTGFWTEQYF. Written as DNA, the CDR3 is TGTGCCAGCAGCCGGACAGGGTTTTGGACCGAGCAGTACTTC.

The chain carries TRBV4-2 and TRBJ1-2; weak D call: TRBD1 (6 bases). CDR3 length: 20 amino acids. Trimming left V 2 bases short and J 5 bases short, with 30 bases between. Germline loops: CDR1 LGHNA, CDR2 YNFKEQ. CDR3 amino acids: CASSQSPRPRGGHTEYGYTF. DNA for the CDR3: TGTGCCAGCAGCCAAAGCCCAAGACCCCGGGGGGGGCACACCGAGTATGGCTACACCTTC.

This rearrangement joins TRBV10-2 to TRBJ1-1; possibly TRBD1 for D (5 bases). Germline CDR1 is WSHSY and CDR2 is SAAADI. The ends were cut back, 4 bases at V and 7 bases at J, with 10 bases in the middle. The CDR3 is 12 residues long. CDR3 nucleotide sequence: TGCGCCAGCAGTGGAGGACAACGTGAAGCTTTCTTT. This gives the protein CASSGGQREAFF.

V gene TRBV6-5 combines with J gene TRBJ2-7; a weak D match, TRBD2 (6 bases). The CDR3 consists of 15 residues. Germline V lookup: CDR1 MNHEY, CDR2 SVGAGI. Between the trimmed V and J ends, which lost 7 bases and 3 bases, there was a span of 19 bases. The CDR3 here is CASTPLGTGYYEQYF. As DNA, the CDR3 is TGTGCCAGCACCCCCCTAGGGACTGGTTACTACGAGCAGTACTTC.

This chain connects TRBV7-9 to TRBJ1-2; 8 positions agree with TRBD1. Germline V gene data show CDR1 as SEHNR and CDR2 as FQNEAQ (reference sequence). The CDR3 is made up of 14 amino acids. V shed 5 bases and J 8 bases; nucleotides not matched to a gene: 10. The CDR3 protein is CASSHDQGAAGYTF. The DNA for the CDR3 is TGTGCCAGCAGCCACGATCAGGGGGCTGCGGGCTACACCTTC.

V usage is TRBV19 and J usage is TRBJ2-5, with 8 nucleotides matching TRBD1. The germline V gene encodes CDR1 LNHDA and CDR2 SQIVND (reference sequence). V shed 6 bases, J shed 1 base, and the junction held 7 bases outside the gene matches. This CDR3 contains 15 residues. CDR3 sequence (DNA): TGTGCCAGTAGCCTCGACAGGGGACGCCAAGAGACCCAGTACTTC. This gives the protein CASSLDRGRQETQYF.

The V and J genes are TRBV10-3 and TRBJ1-5; D is unclear. The length of the CDR3 is 14 residues. V was shortened by 2 bases and J by 3 bases, with 8 bases between the two germline ends. Germline CDR1 and CDR2: ENHRY and SYGVKD. This CDR3 reads CAISERQFNQPQHF. As DNA, the CDR3 is TGTGCCATCAGTGAGAGACAATTCAATCAGCCCCAGCATTTT.

The genes are TRBV12-3 or TRBV12-4 and TRBJ2-7; 7 nucleotides match TRBD1. V was clipped by 5 bases and J by 0 bases; unmatched bases: 1. This CDR3 is built from 13 residues. The CDR3 coding sequence is TGTGCCAGCAGTGGGGACAGCTCCTACGAGCAGTACTTC. It codes for CASSGDSSYEQYF.

The DNA of the CDR3 is TGTGCCAGCAGTTACTCCGGCAGGATGAACACCGGGGAGCTGTTTTTT. Translating it yields CASSYSGRMNTGELFF. The chain uses TRBV6-5 and TRBJ2-2, with D hard to call. The length of the CDR3 is 16 residues. Germline V gene data show CDR1 as MNHEY and CDR2 as SVGAGI. V gave up 0 bases and J gave up 1 base, with 9 bases separating them.

This clone was observed a handful of times. V is TRBV27 and J is TRBJ2-2; perhaps TRBD1 as D (6 bases). Trimming removed 6 bases from V and 5 bases from J, with 16 bases in between. The CDR3 consists of 15 residues. Germline V CDR1 and CDR2: MNHEY, SMNVEV (reference sequence). The CDR3 sequence: CASRHLQGPTGELFF. CDR3 in DNA: TGTGCCAGCAGACATTTACAGGGACCGACCGGGGAGCTGTTTTTT.

This clone has more than one count but fewer than ten. The rearrangement uses TRBV9 and TRBJ1-5; D possibly corresponds to TRBD1 (6 bases). This CDR3 region has 16 residues. CDR1 SGDLS and CDR2 YYNGEE come from the germline V gene. With 2 bases removed from V and 6 bases from J, the gap between germline ends came to 18 bases. The CDR3 DNA reads as TGTGCCAGCAGCGTGGGGGCCGATAAAATGGGTCAGCCCCAGCATTTT. It is translated as CASSVGADKMGQPQHF.

This clone showed up many times. The J gene is TRBJ2-1, the V gene TRBV7-6, with 9 bases fitting TRBD1. V trimming: 3 bases; J trimming: 7 bases; junction bases outside the gene matches: 7. There are 15 residues in the CDR3. From germline, CDR1 is SGHVS and CDR2 FNYEAQ. Written as DNA, the CDR3 is TGTGCCAGCAGCTTCCGGACAGGGGTTCGGAATGAGCAGTTCTTC. Amino acid sequence: CASSFRTGVRNEQFF.

V and J are TRBV6-5 and TRBJ1-6; no reliable D call. The CDR3 extends over 12 amino acids. V was pared by 11 bases and J by 10 bases, with 15 bases between. From germline, CDR1 is MNHEY and CDR2 SVGAGI. The CDR3 loop is CASTRVFSPLHF. The CDR3 DNA reads as TGTGCCTCAACTCGGGTGTTCTCACCCCTCCACTTT.

The chain joins TRBV27 to TRBJ1-2, with 7 bases aligning to TRBD1. The CDR3 runs 14 residues. Trimming at V came to 3 bases and at J to 4 bases, leaving 5 bases not matched to a gene. Germline V CDR1 and CDR2: MNHEY, SMNVEV (reference sequence). The CDR3 nucleotides read TGTGCCAGCAGTTTCAACCAGGGGGGCTATGGCTACACCTTC. It yields the protein CASSFNQGGYGYTF.

This rearrangement joins TRBV6-5 to TRBJ2-7; possibly TRBD1 for D (5 bases). Trimming removed 0 bases at V and 5 bases at J, with 17 bases between. This CDR3 has 16 residues. Germline V gene lookup returns CDR1 MNHEY and CDR2 SVGAGI. The CDR3, as DNA: TGTGCCAGCAGTTACTCGATCATTCAGGGTAGCCACGAGCAGTACTTC. It translates to CASSYSIIQGSHEQYF.